The 22 T cell receptor beta chains reported below all come from one sample, sequenced in a study of shared clonotypes between healthy human individuals. Measured with immunoSEQ multiplex PCR; TCRdb has only the in-frame clones, and not every one. The sample includes some 1 million clones, around 74% of them seen just once. Sequencing used memory CD4+ T cells sorted from blood. This sample's subset: CD45RA-negative fraction. The receptors were gathered from a young man in good health.

This rearrangement joins TRBV27 to TRBJ1-6; no clear D. The ends were cut back, 6 bases at V and 5 bases at J, with 11 bases in the middle. The CDR3 extends over 14 amino acids. The germline CDR1 and CDR2 sequences are MNHEY and SMNVEV (reference sequence). The CDR3 region is CASRLAGDNSPLHF. Written as DNA, the CDR3 is TGTGCCAGCAGGCTTGCAGGAGATAATTCACCCCTCCACTTT.

This clone showed up just a few times. The chain joins TRBV29-1 to TRBJ2-5, with D possibly TRBD2 on 6 matching bases. Judging by the DNA end, TRBJ2-7 fits better; the J call may be wrong. CDR3 size: 13 residues. Germline V gene data show CDR1 as SQVTM and CDR2 as ANQGSEA. The CDR3 loop reads CSVEAGGGYEQYF. The CDR3 DNA follows: TGCAGCGTTGAAGCCGGGGGTGGCTACGAGCAGTACTTC.

V is TRBV28 and J is TRBJ1-5; TRBD1 matches 8 bases. The CDR3 has 19 amino acids. Trimming took 3 bases from V and 4 from J; bases not matched to a gene: 17. CDR1 is MDHEN, CDR2 SYDVKM, per germline. The CDR3 DNA sequence: TGTGCCAGCAGTTTCTTTAAAGGACAGGGAGAAAAATGGAATCAGCCCCAGCATTTT. Its protein is CASSFFKGQGEKWNQPQHF.

On this clone itself: In the same sample, other DNA sequences code for this CDR3. This chain's CDR3 is CASSLWGSYEQYF. DNA of the CDR3: TGTGCCAGCAGTTTATGGGGATCCTACGAGCAGTACTTC. The chain combines TRBV27 with TRBJ2-7; D uncertain. The V gene's germline CDR1 is MNHEY and CDR2 SMNVEV (reference sequence). The CDR3 extends over 13 amino acids. The ends were cut back, 1 base at V and 1 base at J, with 5 bases in the middle.

This clone turned up a few times. The genes are TRBV19 and TRBJ1-1, with D uncertain. This CDR3 is built from 11 residues. Looked up from germline, CDR1 is LNHDA and CDR2 is SQIVND (reference sequence). Trimming removed 3 bases from V and 9 bases from J, with 8 bases in between. The CDR3, as DNA: TGTGCCAGTAGTATGACTGAAAAAGCTTTCTTT. As protein: CASSMTEKAFF.

The CDR3 region is CASSRASGFDTEAFF. CDR3 sequence (DNA): TGCGCCAGCAGCCGCGCGTCGGGGTTTGACACTGAAGCTTTCTTT. The V gene is TRBV4-3, the J gene TRBJ1-1; D remains unclear. CDR3 length equals 15 residues. In germline, CDR1 is LGHNA, CDR2 YSLEER. The V end was cut by 4 bases, the J end by 3 bases, with 15 bases between.

This clone was picked up many times. J is TRBJ2-7 and V is TRBV6-5; possible D gene TRBD1, 6 bases. Germline V gene sequence: CDR1 MNHEY, CDR2 SVGAGI. CDR3 length: 14 amino acids. The ends were cut back, 7 bases at V and 2 bases at J, with 15 bases in the middle. This chain's CDR3 is CASTPPDRPYEQYF. Here the CDR3 DNA reads TGTGCCAGCACCCCCCCGGACAGACCCTACGAGCAGTACTTC.

Only one count was recorded for this clone. This sequence joins TRBV5-1 and TRBJ2-3; perhaps D is TRBD1 or TRBD2 (5 bases each). CDR1 is SGHRS and CDR2 is YFSETQ in the germline V gene. V was cut by 4 bases and J by 0 bases, with 12 bases left in between. The CDR3 length is 15 residues. CDR3 loop: CASSDSGGSTDTQYF. The CDR3 DNA sequence: TGCGCCAGCAGCGACAGCGGCGGGAGCACAGATACGCAGTATTTT.

CDR3 loop: CASKPSFQGNNGELFF. CDR3 DNA sequence: TGTGCCAGCAAGCCGAGTTTTCAGGGGAATAACGGGGAGCTGTTTTTT. The genes are TRBV25-1 and TRBJ2-2; D perhaps matches TRBD1 (6 bases). The length of the CDR3 is 16 residues. With 7 bases removed from V and 7 bases from J, the gap between germline ends came to 22 bases. Germline-derived CDR1 and CDR2 are MGHDK and SYGVNS.

The chain's CDR3 is CASSFADSNNYGYTF. The CDR3, as DNA: TGTGCCAGCAGTTTCGCCGACAGTAATAACTATGGCTACACCTTC. The rearrangement links TRBV28 to TRBJ1-2; D perhaps matches TRBD1 (5 bases). In germline, CDR1 is MDHEN, CDR2 SYDVKM. This CDR3 comprises 15 residues. The V gene lost 3 bases and the J gene lost 1 base, with 12 bases spanning the gap.

V is TRBV6-4 and J is TRBJ1-2; TRBD1 aligns across 7 bases. The CDR3 covers 13 residues. The ends lost 0 bases at V and 8 bases at J; junction bases unmatched: 3. The germline CDR1 and CDR2 sequences are MRHNA and SNTAGT. The chain's CDR3 is CASSDSTGFGYTF. The CDR3, as DNA: TGTGCCAGCAGTGACTCGACAGGGTTCGGCTACACCTTC.

The J gene is TRBJ2-3, the V gene TRBV5-1; the match to TRBD2 covers 15 bases. The CDR3 extends over 17 amino acids. Per germline, CDR1 SGHRS and CDR2 YFSETQ. V shed 0 bases, J shed 5 bases, and the junction held 4 bases outside the gene matches. The chain's CDR3 is CASSLGTSGRVGDTQYF. Here the CDR3 DNA reads TGCGCCAGCAGCTTGGGGACTAGCGGGAGGGTCGGAGATACGCAGTATTTT.

Remarks on this clone: A read error may be the cause here, since a much bigger clone is one base away. The chain links TRBV25-1 to TRBJ2-3, with D possibly matching TRBD1 (6 bases). Germline V gene data show CDR1 as MGHDK and CDR2 as SYGVNS. There are 17 residues in the CDR3. V was shortened by 5 bases and J by 4 bases, with 22 bases between the two germline ends. CDR3 in DNA: TGTGCCAGCAGTCAAACTCGGGACACCGGGATCGCAGATACGCAGTATTTT. Translation gives CASSQTRDTGIADTQYF.

This chain joins TRBV2 and TRBJ2-2, with 10 bases aligning to TRBD1. The CDR3 contains 15 residues. V lost 6 bases and J lost 3; bases outside the gene matches: 4. Germline-derived CDR1 and CDR2 are SNHLY and FYNNEI. CDR3 DNA sequence: TGTGCCAGCAGCAGGACAGGGGGGGACACCGGGGAGCTGTTTTTT. It yields the protein CASSRTGGDTGELFF.

This clone showed up just a few times. The chain couples TRBV7-2 to TRBJ2-2; D gene uncertain. CDR3 length: 12 residues. The V end lost 2 bases, the J end lost 7 bases, and 5 bases lay between the germline ends. CDR1 is SGHTA, CDR2 FQGNSA, per germline. Written as DNA, the CDR3 is TGTGCCAGCAGCTTATTGGGCGGGGAGCTGTTTTTT. Protein: CASSLLGGELFF.

This chain uses TRBV5-4 with TRBJ1-2; 7 bases match TRBD1. The germline CDR1 and CDR2 sequences are SGHNT and YYREEE (reference sequence). V was clipped by 4 bases and J by 0 bases; unmatched bases: 6. CDR3 size: 15 residues. The chain's CDR3 is CASSPGQQANYGYTF. In DNA, the CDR3 is TGTGCCAGCAGCCCGGGACAGCAAGCTAACTATGGCTACACCTTC. Variable domain in full (rest from reference TRBV5-4 and TRBJ1-2): ETGVTQSPTHLIKTRGQQVTLRCSSQSGHNTVSWYQQALGQGPQFIFQYYREEENGRGNFPPRFSGLQFPNYSSELNVNALELDDSALYLCASSPGQQANYGYTFGSGTRLTVV.

The chain couples TRBV6-5 to TRBJ1-5; D possibly corresponds to TRBD1 (5 bases). Trimming removed 6 bases at V and 2 bases at J, with 14 bases between. Germline CDR1 MNHEY, CDR2 SVGAGI. The CDR3 is made up of 15 amino acids. The DNA of the CDR3 is TGTGCCAGCAGCCCTGAAGGGGCAGGCAATCAGCCCCAGCATTTT. Protein sequence: CASSPEGAGNQPQHF.

V and J are TRBV11-2 and TRBJ2-7; TRBD1 aligns across 7 bases. Germline V gene lookup returns CDR1 SGHAT and CDR2 FQNNGV. V was clipped by 4 bases and J by 5 bases; unmatched bases: 2. The CDR3 loop spans 12 amino acids. This CDR3 is CASSSRGNEQYF. CDR3 DNA: TGTGCCAGCAGCTCCAGGGGGAACGAGCAGTACTTC.

The rearrangement uses TRBV7-2 and TRBJ2-7; TRBD2 matches at 10 bases. The CDR3 has 14 residues. The V segment lost 4 bases and the J segment 6 bases; nucleotides outside the gene matches: 6. Germline values: CDR1 SGHTA, CDR2 FQGNSA. CDR3 in amino acids: CASSSTSGIAEQYF. The CDR3 DNA reads as TGTGCCAGCAGCTCCACTAGCGGGATCGCCGAGCAGTACTTC.

This clone was found a few times. A read error may produce the germline difference seen at one junction end. The chain uses TRBV7-7 and TRBJ2-2; D gene ambiguous. The germline gives CDR1 SSHAT, CDR2 FNYEAQ (reference sequence). CDR3 size: 13 residues. CDR3 DNA: TGTGCTAGCAGCTTAGTCCGGGCCGGGGAGCTGTTTTTT. Its translation: CASSLVRAGELFF.

On this clone itself: This sample includes further DNA sequences coding for the same CDR3. This chain joins TRBV10-1 and TRBJ2-7; either TRBD1 or TRBD2 may supply D (5 bases each). The CDR3 extends over 13 amino acids. V shed 2 bases and J shed 2 bases, with 7 bases lying between them. Germline loops: CDR1 WNHNN, CDR2 SYGVQD (reference sequence). CDR3 nucleotide sequence: TGCGCCAGCAGTGAGACGGGGCCCTACGAGCAGTACTTC. Encoded protein: CASSETGPYEQYF.

The chain carries TRBV2 and TRBJ2-5; D is tentatively TRBD1 or TRBD2 (6 bases each). This CDR3 comprises 15 residues. Germline V CDR1 and CDR2: SNHLY, FYNNEI. Trimming removed 5 bases from V and 3 bases from J, with 16 bases in between. CDR3 bases: TGTGCCAGCAGTCTAAAGGGGGGCAGGGAAGAGACCCAGTACTTC. This gives the protein CASSLKGGREETQYF.